The entry below describes one T cell receptor (beta chain). Its specificity is unknown. This specimen comes from a study of blood T cells in healthy people across ages. The germline CDR1 and CDR2 sequences are SGDLS and YYNGEE. CDR3 length equals 16 residues. Trimming took 7 bases from V and 5 from J; bases not matched to a gene: 13. It was with a sample-barcoded 5' primer and a J-beta primer mix that a second PCR of about 6 to 12 cycles was run. TCRdb re-analysed the 5' RACE reads in MiXCR, keeping a single row per CDR3 protein. The data contain more than 600,000 distinct CDR3 sequences, around 25% of them singletons. Study-level findings and limits: Naive T cell percentage showed a strong correlation with the diversity of TCR beta.

The data were also submitted as part of a second study, on T cells of mothers and their children. That investigation notes: Donation came from three healthy Caucasian mothers together with their six children.

Sequenced: blood. V and J are TRBV9 and TRBJ2-1; 9 positions agree with TRBD2. The origin of this receptor is a boy younger than 18 in good health. The CDR3 nucleotides are TGTGCCAGCGACGGAGATGGGGCTAGCGGGGACAATGAGCAGTTCTTC. Translated, it gives CASDGDGASGDNEQFF.